This paragraph covers one T cell receptor (beta chain) sequence. What it binds is not known. Naive CD8 cells were CD45RO-negative, positively selected for CCR7, excluding terminally differentiated effector memory CD45RA+ cells. CDR1 is SGHRS and CDR2 is YFSETQ in the germline V gene. The CDR3 spans 14 residues. V gave up 6 bases and J gave up 8 bases, with 20 bases separating them. This specimen belongs to a study of shared clonotypes between healthy human individuals. Looking at the study overall: Three plates were used per donor for CD4 naive, three for CD4 memory, two for CD8 naive and one for CD8 memory.

Study-level results: Clonotypes not shared had lower generation probabilities than those common to all four donors.

Generated by immunoSEQ multiplex PCR, the TCRdb table keeps only in-frame clones and is missing some. This sample has about 1,800,000 clones, with less than 95% found just once. This clonotype originated in a man aged 18 to 29 in good health. The chain carries TRBV5-1 and TRBJ1-2; D may be TRBD1 (6 bases). The sequenced sample was naive CD8+ T cells sorted from blood. Here the CDR3 reads CASTDEGGRRGYTF. The CDR3 DNA reads TGCGCCAGCACGGACGAGGGGGGGCGCAGGGGCTACACCTTC.